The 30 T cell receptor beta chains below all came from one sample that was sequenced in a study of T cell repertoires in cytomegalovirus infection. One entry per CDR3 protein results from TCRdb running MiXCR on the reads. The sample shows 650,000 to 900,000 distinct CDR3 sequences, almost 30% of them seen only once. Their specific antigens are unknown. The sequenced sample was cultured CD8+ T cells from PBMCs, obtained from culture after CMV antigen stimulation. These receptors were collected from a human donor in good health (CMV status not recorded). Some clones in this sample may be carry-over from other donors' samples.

The CDR3 protein is CASSPPGTRGPGELFF. The CDR3 DNA follows: TGTGCCAGCAGCCCCCCCGGGACCCGGGGACCCGGGGAGCTGTTTTTT. The chain has TRBV27 and TRBJ2-2; D may correspond to TRBD1 or TRBD2 (5 bases each). Per germline, CDR1 MNHEY and CDR2 SMNVEV (reference sequence). Trimming pared 6 bases from V and 6 bases from J, leaving 20 bases between. The CDR3 is made up of 16 amino acids.

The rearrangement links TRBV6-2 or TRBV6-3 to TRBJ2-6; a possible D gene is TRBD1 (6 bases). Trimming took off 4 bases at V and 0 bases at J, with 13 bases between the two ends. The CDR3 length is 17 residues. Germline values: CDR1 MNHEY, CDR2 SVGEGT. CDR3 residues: CASSLTGFRSGANVLTF. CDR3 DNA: TGTGCCAGCAGTTTGACAGGTTTTCGCTCTGGGGCCAACGTCCTGACTTTC.

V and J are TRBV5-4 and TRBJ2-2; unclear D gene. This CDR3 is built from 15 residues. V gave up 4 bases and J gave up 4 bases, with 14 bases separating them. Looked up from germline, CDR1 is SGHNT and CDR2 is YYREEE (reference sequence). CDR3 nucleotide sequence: TGTGCCAGCAGCCTGAAACCTGCTGGCACCGGGGAGCTGTTTTTT. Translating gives CASSLKPAGTGELFF. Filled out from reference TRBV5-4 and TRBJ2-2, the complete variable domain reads ETGVTQSPTHLIKTRGQQVTLRCSSQSGHNTVSWYQQALGQGPQFIFQYYREEENGRGNFPPRFSGLQFPNYSSELNVNALELDDSALYLCASSLKPAGTGELFFGEGSRLTVL.

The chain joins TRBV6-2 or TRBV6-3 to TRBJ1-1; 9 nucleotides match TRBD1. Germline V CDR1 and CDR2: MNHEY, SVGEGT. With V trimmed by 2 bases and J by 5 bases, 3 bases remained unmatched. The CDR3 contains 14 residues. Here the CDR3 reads CASSYGDRVTEAFF. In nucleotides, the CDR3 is TGTGCCAGCAGTTACGGGGACAGGGTGACTGAAGCTTTCTTT.

The CDR3 nucleotides read TGTGCCAGCAGTTACTCCGGGACAGGGGGCGGCTACACCTTC. Protein product: CASSYSGTGGGYTF. This chain connects TRBV6-5 to TRBJ1-2; 12 bases fit TRBD1. J lost 8 bases, V lost 0 bases, and 1 base had no gene match. Looked up from germline, CDR1 is MNHEY and CDR2 is SVGAGI. This CDR3 has 14 residues.

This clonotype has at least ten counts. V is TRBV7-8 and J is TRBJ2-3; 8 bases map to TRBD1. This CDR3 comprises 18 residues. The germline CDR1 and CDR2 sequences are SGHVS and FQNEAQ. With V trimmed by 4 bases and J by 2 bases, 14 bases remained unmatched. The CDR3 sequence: CASSSRRGTGEDTDTQYF. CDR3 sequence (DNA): TGTGCCAGCAGCTCAAGGAGGGGGACAGGAGAAGACACAGATACGCAGTATTTT.

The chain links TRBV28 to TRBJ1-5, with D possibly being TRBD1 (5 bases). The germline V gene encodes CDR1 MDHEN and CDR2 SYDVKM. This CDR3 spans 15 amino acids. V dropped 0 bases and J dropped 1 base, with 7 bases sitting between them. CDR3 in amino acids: CASSLWNRSNQPQHF. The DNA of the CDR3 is TGTGCCAGCAGTTTATGGAACAGGAGCAATCAGCCCCAGCATTTT.

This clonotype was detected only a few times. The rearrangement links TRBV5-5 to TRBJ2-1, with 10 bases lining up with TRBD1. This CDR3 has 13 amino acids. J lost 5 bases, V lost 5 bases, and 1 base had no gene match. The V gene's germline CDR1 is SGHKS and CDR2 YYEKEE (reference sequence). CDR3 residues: CASRTGGNNEQFF. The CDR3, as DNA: TGTGCCAGCAGGACAGGGGGCAACAATGAGCAGTTCTTC.

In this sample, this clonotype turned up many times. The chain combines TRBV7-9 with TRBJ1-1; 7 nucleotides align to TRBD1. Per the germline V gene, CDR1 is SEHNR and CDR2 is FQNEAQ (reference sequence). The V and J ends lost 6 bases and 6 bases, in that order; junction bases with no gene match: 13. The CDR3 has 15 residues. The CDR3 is CASSPKVDREAEAFF. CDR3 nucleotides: TGTGCCAGCAGTCCAAAAGTAGACAGGGAGGCTGAAGCTTTCTTT.

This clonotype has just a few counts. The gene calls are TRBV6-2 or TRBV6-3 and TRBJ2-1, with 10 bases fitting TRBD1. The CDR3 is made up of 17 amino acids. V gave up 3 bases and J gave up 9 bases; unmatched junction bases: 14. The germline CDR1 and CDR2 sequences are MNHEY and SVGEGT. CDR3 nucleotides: TGTGCCAGCAGTTATCAACCCGGGACAGGGGTTACAAGTGAGCAGTTCTTC. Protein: CASSYQPGTGVTSEQFF.

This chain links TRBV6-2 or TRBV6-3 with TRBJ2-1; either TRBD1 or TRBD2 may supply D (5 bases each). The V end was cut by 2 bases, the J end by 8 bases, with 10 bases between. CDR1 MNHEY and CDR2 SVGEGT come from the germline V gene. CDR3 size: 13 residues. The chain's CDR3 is CASSYEGYDEQFF. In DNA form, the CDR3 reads TGTGCCAGCAGTTACGAGGGGTACGATGAGCAGTTCTTC.

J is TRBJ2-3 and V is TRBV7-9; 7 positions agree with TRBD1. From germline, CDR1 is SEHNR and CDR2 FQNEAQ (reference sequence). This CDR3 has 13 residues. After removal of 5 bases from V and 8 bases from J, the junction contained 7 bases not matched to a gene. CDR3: CASSPRDSRTQYF. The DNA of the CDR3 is TGTGCCAGCAGCCCTAGGGACAGCCGTACGCAGTATTTT.

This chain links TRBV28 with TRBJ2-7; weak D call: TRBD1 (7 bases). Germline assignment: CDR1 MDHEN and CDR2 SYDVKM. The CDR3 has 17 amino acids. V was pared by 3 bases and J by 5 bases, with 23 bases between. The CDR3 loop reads CASSFRGEDRPQDEQYV. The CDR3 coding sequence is TGTGCCAGCAGTTTCAGGGGGGAGGACAGGCCTCAAGACGAGCAGTACGTC.

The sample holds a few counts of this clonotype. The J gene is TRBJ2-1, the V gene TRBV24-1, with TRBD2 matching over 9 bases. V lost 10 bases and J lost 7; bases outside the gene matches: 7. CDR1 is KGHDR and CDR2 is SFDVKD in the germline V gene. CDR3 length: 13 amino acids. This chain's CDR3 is CATGAGGRNEQFF. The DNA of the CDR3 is TGTGCCACTGGGGCGGGGGGGCGTAATGAGCAGTTCTTC.

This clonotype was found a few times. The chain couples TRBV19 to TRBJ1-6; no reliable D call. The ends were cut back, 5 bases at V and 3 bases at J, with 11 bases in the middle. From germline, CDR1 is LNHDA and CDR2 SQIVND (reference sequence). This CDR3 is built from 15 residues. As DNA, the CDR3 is TGTGCCAGTAGTGTAATGGGCAGCTATAATTCACCCCTCCACTTT. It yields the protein CASSVMGSYNSPLHF.

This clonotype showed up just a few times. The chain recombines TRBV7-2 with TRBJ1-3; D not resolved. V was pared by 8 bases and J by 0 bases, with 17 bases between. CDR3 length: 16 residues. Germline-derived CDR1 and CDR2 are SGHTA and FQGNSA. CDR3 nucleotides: TGTGCCAGCCGACTTCTCCTCTACGACTCTGGAAACACCATATATTTT. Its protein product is CASRLLLYDSGNTIYF. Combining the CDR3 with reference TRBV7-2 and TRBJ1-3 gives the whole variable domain GAGVSQSPSNKVTEKGKDVELRCDPISGHTALYWYRQSLGQGLEFLIYFQGNSAPDKSGLPSDRFSAERTGGSVSTLTIQRTQQEDSAVYLCASRLLLYDSGNTIYFGEGSWLTVV.

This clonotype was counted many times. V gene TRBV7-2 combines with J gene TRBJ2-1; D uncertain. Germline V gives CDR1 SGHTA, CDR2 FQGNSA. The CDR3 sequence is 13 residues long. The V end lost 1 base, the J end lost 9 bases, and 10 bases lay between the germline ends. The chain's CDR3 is CASSLGLFVEQFF. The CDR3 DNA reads TGTGCCAGCAGCTTAGGGTTGTTTGTTGAGCAGTTCTTC. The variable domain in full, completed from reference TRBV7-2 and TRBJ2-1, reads GAGVSQSPSNKVTEKGKDVELRCDPISGHTALYWYRQSLGQGLEFLIYFQGNSAPDKSGLPSDRFSAERTGGSVSTLTIQRTQQEDSAVYLCASSLGLFVEQFFGPGTRLTVL.

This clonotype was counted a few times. The CDR3 nucleotides read TGTGCCAGCAGCTTAGTGGCTAGCGGGGGTTTCTACACCGGGGAGCTGTTTTTT. Its translation is CASSLVASGGFYTGELFF. The chain employs TRBV7-3 and TRBJ2-2, with 10 nucleotides matching TRBD2. The junction had 9 bases not matched to a gene; V was cut back by 2 bases and J by 3 bases. This CDR3 has 18 residues. Germline V CDR1 and CDR2: SGHTA, FQGTGA.

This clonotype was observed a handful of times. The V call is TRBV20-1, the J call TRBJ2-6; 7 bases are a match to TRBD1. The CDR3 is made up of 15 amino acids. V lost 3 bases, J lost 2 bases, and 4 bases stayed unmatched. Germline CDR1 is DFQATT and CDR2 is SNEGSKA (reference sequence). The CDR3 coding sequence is TGCAGTGCTAGCTTAACAGGGGCTGGGGCCAACGTCCTGACTTTC. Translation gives CSASLTGAGANVLTF.

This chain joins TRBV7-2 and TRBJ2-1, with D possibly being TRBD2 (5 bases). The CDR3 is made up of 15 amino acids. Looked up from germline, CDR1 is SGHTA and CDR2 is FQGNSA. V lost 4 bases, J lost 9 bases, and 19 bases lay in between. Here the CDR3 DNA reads TGTGCCAGCAGCTCCCAAGCCTCTAGCTTCCGTGAGCAGTTCTTC. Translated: CASSSQASSFREQFF.

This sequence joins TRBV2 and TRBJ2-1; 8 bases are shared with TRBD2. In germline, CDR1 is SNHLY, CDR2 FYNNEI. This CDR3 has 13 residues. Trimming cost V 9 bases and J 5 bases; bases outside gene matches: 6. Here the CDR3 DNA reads TGTGCCAGGGGGGGGACTAGAAACAATGAGCAGTTCTTC. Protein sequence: CARGGTRNNEQFF.

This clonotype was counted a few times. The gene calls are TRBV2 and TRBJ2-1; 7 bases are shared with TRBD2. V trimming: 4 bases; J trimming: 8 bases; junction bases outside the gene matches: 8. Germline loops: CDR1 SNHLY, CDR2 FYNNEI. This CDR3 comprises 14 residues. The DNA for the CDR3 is TGTGCCAGCAGTGTCAGCGGGGCCCGGGATGAGCAGTTCTTC. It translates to CASSVSGARDEQFF.

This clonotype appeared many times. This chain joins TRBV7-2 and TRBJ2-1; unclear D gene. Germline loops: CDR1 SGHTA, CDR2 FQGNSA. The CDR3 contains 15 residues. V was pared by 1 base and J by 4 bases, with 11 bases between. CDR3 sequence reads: CASSLGTIDYNEQFF. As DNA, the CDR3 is TGTGCCAGCAGCTTAGGAACTATAGATTACAATGAGCAGTTCTTC.

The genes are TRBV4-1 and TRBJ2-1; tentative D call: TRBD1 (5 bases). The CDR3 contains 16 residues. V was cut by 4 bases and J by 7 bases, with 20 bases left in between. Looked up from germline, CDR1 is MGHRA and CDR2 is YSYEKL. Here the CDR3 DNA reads TGCGCCAGCAGCCTAAACCCAACAAACCCAGGGAATGAGCAGTTCTTC. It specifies CASSLNPTNPGNEQFF.

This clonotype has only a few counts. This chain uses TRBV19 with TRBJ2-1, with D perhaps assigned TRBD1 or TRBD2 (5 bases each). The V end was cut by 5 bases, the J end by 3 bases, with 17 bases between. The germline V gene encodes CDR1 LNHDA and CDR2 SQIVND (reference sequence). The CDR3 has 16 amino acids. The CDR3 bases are TGTGCCAGTAGTCCCCAGGCCGGGACCCGCTACAATGAGCAGTTCTTC. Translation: CASSPQAGTRYNEQFF.

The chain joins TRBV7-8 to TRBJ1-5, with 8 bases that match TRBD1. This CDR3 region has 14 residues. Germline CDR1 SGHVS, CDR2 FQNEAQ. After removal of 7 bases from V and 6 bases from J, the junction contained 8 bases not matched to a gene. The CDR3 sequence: CASTPTGVIQPQHF. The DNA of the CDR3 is TGTGCCAGCACCCCGACAGGGGTAATTCAGCCCCAGCATTTT.

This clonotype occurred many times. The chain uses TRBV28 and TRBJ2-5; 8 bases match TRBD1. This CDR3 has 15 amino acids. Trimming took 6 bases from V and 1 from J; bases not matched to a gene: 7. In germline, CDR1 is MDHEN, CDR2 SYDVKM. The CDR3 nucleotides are TGTGCCAGCAGCTCTGACAGGGGAATCCAAGAGACCCAGTACTTC. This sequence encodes CASSSDRGIQETQYF.

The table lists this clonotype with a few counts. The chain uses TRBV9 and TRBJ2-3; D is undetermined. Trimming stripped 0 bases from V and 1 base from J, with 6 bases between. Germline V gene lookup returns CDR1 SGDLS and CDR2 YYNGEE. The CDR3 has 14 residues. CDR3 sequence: CASSVGWGTDTQYF. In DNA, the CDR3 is TGTGCCAGCAGCGTAGGTTGGGGCACAGATACGCAGTATTTT.

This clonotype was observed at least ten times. The CDR3 DNA reads TGTGCCAGCAGCTTGGGGCGGGGGTATTACAATGAGCAGTTCTTC. This sequence encodes CASSLGRGYYNEQFF. The chain carries TRBV7-6 and TRBJ2-1; 7 nucleotides line up with TRBD2. Germline values: CDR1 SGHVS, CDR2 FNYEAQ. This CDR3 is 15 amino acids long. V was pared by 3 bases and J by 4 bases, with 6 bases of the junction left unmatched.

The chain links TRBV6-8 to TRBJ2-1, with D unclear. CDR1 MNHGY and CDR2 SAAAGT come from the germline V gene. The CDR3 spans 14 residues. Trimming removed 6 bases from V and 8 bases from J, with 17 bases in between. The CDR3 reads CASSPHWPPDEQFF. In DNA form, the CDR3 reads TGTGCCAGCAGCCCCCACTGGCCTCCGGATGAGCAGTTCTTC.